This T cell receptor (beta chain) is from a study of post-analysis software for immune sequencing data. On the study more broadly: Multiple sclerosis in the patients followed relapsing-remitting, secondary progressive and progressive-relapsing courses. Study-wide results and caveats: There were a few TRBV segments more frequent in patients than controls, and TRBV5-6, TRBV5-1 and TRBV20-1 were among them. Significantly lower normalized Chao1 diversity was seen in multiple sclerosis patients than in controls.

At least ten counts were recorded for this clonotype. The antigen is unknown. Each TCR beta cDNA library carried unique molecular identifiers. T cells numbering about 0.95 to 10 million gave rise to 500,000 or so cDNA molecules. In TCRdb, the PCR reads were re-called with MiXCR into one record per CDR3 protein. The sample shows about 160,000 distinct CDR3 sequences, roughly 35% of them seen only once. The CDR3 is made up of 12 amino acids. The V end lost 1 base, the J end lost 7 bases, and 8 bases lay between the germline ends. Germline values: CDR1 DFQATT, CDR2 SNEGSKA (reference sequence). The chain carries TRBV20-1 and TRBJ2-1; D call uncertain. The specimen was blood, collected after autologous hematopoietic stem cell transplantation. This receptor was identified in a girl between 10 and 17 years old with multiple sclerosis. CDR3 bases: TGCAGTGCTAGAGCTTTGTTAAATGAGCAGTTCTTC. Protein sequence: CSARALLNEQFF.